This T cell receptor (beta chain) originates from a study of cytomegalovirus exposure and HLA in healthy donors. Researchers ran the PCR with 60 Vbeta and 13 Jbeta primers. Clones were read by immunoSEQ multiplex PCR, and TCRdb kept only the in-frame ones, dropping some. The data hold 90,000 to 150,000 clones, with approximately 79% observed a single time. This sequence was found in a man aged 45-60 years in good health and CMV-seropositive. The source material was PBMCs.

The chain's CDR3 is CASSLGLNAFF. Written as DNA, the CDR3 is TGTGCCAGCAGCTTAGGCTTGAACGCTTTCTTT. The J gene is TRBJ1-1, the V gene TRBV28; no clear D. The germline CDR1 and CDR2 sequences are MDHEN and SYDVKM. V dropped 6 bases and J dropped 11 bases, with 13 bases sitting between them. The CDR3 sequence is 11 residues long.